One and the same sample provided the 14 T cell receptor beta chains below, sequenced in a study of response to subunit inactivated influenza vaccine. MiXCR, run by TCRdb on the RT-PCR reads, gives a single entry per CDR3 protein. The table has fewer than 550,000 distinct CDR3 sequences, about 25% seen once. The sample was CD4+ T cells sorted from PBMCs, taken roughly 5 days after vaccination. The origin of the receptors is a man aged 50 to 60 who received an inactivated influenza vaccine.

The chain links TRBV7-9 to TRBJ2-1, with D possibly called TRBD1 or TRBD2 (5 bases each). V dropped 7 bases and J dropped 2 bases, with 15 bases sitting between them. The CDR3 extends over 15 amino acids. CDR1 is SEHNR, CDR2 FQNEAQ, per germline (reference sequence). The CDR3 DNA follows: TGTGCCAGCACCCTCGCCGGGACCACCTACAATGAGCAGTTCTTC. The encoded protein is CASTLAGTTYNEQFF.

The chain recombines TRBV20-1 with TRBJ2-7; D is unresolved. In germline, CDR1 is DFQATT, CDR2 SNEGSKA (reference sequence). The CDR3 runs 14 residues. Trimming pared 3 bases from V and 5 bases from J, leaving 17 bases between. The CDR3 protein is CSASLSPSRNEQYF. As DNA, the CDR3 is TGCAGTGCTAGTTTAAGTCCTTCGAGGAACGAGCAGTACTTC.

There are a few counts of this clonotype. This chain uses TRBV7-9 with TRBJ2-5; 7 bases are a match to TRBD2. Germline V gene data show CDR1 as SEHNR and CDR2 as FQNEAQ (reference sequence). The CDR3 totals 16 residues. J lost 5 bases, V lost 4 bases, and 13 bases had no gene match. The CDR3 sequence: CASSSHQGRAWETQYF. CDR3 DNA sequence: TGTGCCAGCAGCTCCCACCAAGGGAGGGCCTGGGAGACCCAGTACTTC. Filled out from reference TRBV7-9 and TRBJ2-5, the complete variable domain reads DTGVSQNPRHKITKRGQNVTFRCDPISEHNRLYWYRQTLGQGPEFLTYFQNEAQLEKSRLLSDRFSAERPKGSFSTLEIQRTEQGDSAMYLCASSSHQGRAWETQYFGPGTRLLVL.

This sequence joins TRBV7-9 and TRBJ2-3; tentatively, D is TRBD1 or TRBD2 (5 bases each). Looked up from germline, CDR1 is SEHNR and CDR2 is FQNEAQ (reference sequence). The V end lost 5 bases, the J end lost 3 bases, and 15 bases lay between the germline ends. The CDR3 sequence is 15 residues long. The chain's CDR3 is CASSAHWDVTDTQYF. In DNA, the CDR3 is TGTGCCAGCAGCGCGCACTGGGACGTTACAGATACGCAGTATTTT.

This clonotype was counted only a few times. This chain links TRBV12-3 or TRBV12-4 with TRBJ1-4; D unresolved. Trimming stripped 3 bases from V and 8 bases from J, with 10 bases between. The CDR3 loop spans 13 amino acids. CDR3 residues: CASSLGNQEKLFF. The DNA of the CDR3 is TGTGCCAGCAGTTTGGGGAATCAGGAAAAACTGTTTTTT.

This clonotype has only a few counts. The chain joins TRBV29-1 to TRBJ2-5, with D possibly TRBD1 on 8 matching bases. Between the trimmed V and J ends, which lost 5 bases and 5 bases, there was a span of 18 bases. Germline V gene sequence: CDR1 SQVTM, CDR2 ANQGSEA. The CDR3 has 14 amino acids. CDR3 loop: CSVLKRDRSETQYF. The CDR3 DNA is TGCAGCGTTCTAAAGCGGGACAGGTCGGAGACCCAGTACTTC.

The chain is built from TRBV6-2 or TRBV6-3 and TRBJ2-3; D unclear. The CDR3 extends over 17 amino acids. Germline values: CDR1 MNHEY, CDR2 SVGEGT. Trimming cost V 2 bases and J 1 base, with 16 bases left between them. CDR3 nucleotides: TGTGCCAGCAGTTACCGAGTGACACCCCGCGGCACAGATACGCAGTATTTT. Translation gives CASSYRVTPRGTDTQYF.

The V call is TRBV5-1, the J call TRBJ1-2; D gene unclear. Trimming stripped 9 bases from V and 10 bases from J, with 25 bases between. Germline CDR1 reads SGHRS; CDR2 reads YFSETQ. The CDR3 has 14 amino acids. Written as DNA, the CDR3 is TGCGCCACCTCTCCGAGGGCAGAGTCTACCGTCTACACCTTC. Translation: CATSPRAESTVYTF.

The table lists this clonotype with a count of one. The genes are TRBV7-2 and TRBJ1-5, with 11 bases that match TRBD1. Germline assignment: CDR1 SGHTA and CDR2 FQGNSA. The CDR3 sequence is 16 residues long. With 1 base clipped from V and 2 bases from J, the junction kept 1 base outside the gene matches. CDR3 sequence reads: CASSLGGQGGNQPQHF. The CDR3 coding sequence is TGTGCCAGCAGCTTAGGGGGACAGGGGGGCAATCAGCCCCAGCATTTT.

The rearrangement links TRBV5-5 to TRBJ2-5; D is unresolved. This CDR3 region has 16 residues. V was pared by 1 base and J by 4 bases, with 17 bases between. Per germline, CDR1 SGHKS and CDR2 YYEKEE (reference sequence). CDR3 amino acids: CASSLSSSRFPETQYF. The CDR3 coding sequence is TGTGCCAGCAGCTTGAGCTCTAGTAGGTTCCCAGAGACCCAGTACTTC.

The sample holds a few counts of this clonotype. The chain joins TRBV4-3 to TRBJ2-5; D uncertain. V lost 0 bases and J 1 base, leaving 9 bases between the germline ends. From germline, CDR1 is LGHNA and CDR2 YSLEER. This CDR3 contains 15 residues. This CDR3 is CASSQDLASQETQYF. The CDR3 DNA follows: TGCGCCAGCAGCCAAGATTTAGCCAGCCAAGAGACCCAGTACTTC.

The chain has TRBV7-9 and TRBJ2-7; 10 bases align to TRBD2. The CDR3 runs 15 residues. Germline trimming cut 4 bases from V and 6 bases from J; bases unmatched to any gene: 9. The germline V gene encodes CDR1 SEHNR and CDR2 FQNEAQ (reference sequence). This CDR3 reads CASSSPSGSVTEQYF. The CDR3, as DNA: TGTGCCAGCAGCTCACCTAGCGGGAGTGTCACCGAGCAGTACTTC.

The chain couples TRBV7-2 to TRBJ2-5, with D perhaps TRBD1 or TRBD2 (5 bases each). The CDR3 is 11 amino acids. Germline V gene sequence: CDR1 SGHTA, CDR2 FQGNSA. Deletions cut 3 bases from V and 10 bases from J, with 9 bases between. CDR3: CASSLGVGQYF. The CDR3 DNA is TGTGCCAGCAGCTTGGGGGTCGGCCAGTACTTC.

The J gene is TRBJ2-6, the V gene TRBV21-1; no DNA check was done on the table's D call, TRBD2. TRBV21-1 constitutes a pseudogene. This CDR3 comprises 19 residues. The CDR3 region is CASSPEIVGVEGGANVLTF. In nucleotides, the CDR3 is TGTGCCAGCAGCCCTGAGATAGTCGGAGTTGAGGGTGGGGCCAACGTCCTGACTTTC.